These 29 T cell receptor beta chains were sequenced from one sample in a study of T cells after yellow fever vaccination (dated by TCRdb to about 2019). The sample's treatment or condition label, in plain terms: live attenuated yellow fever vaccine strain. The method behind the library was 5' RACE. The sequencer listed for this sample is Illumina NovaSeq 6000. TCRdb took the public reads, trimmed them with fastp at Q25, ran MiXCR for clone calling and kept in-frame beta chains. All rows with the same CDR3 protein become a single entry with the most common DNA and genes. Within this sample are some 240,000 distinct CDR3 sequences, with roughly 3.7% of them counted one time only. Approximately 18% of the sample goes to the ten largest clones. The material sequenced was PBMCs, taken 15 days after the yellow fever booster vaccination. Receptor source: a man younger than 30 who received the YFV17D yellow fever vaccine.

This clonotype was counted ten times or more. The chain combines TRBV5-1 with TRBJ2-1; 8 bases align to TRBD2. The CDR3 runs to 16 residues. The V gene end was trimmed by 5 bases and the J gene end by 5 bases; junction bases not matched to a gene: 12. Germline assignment: CDR1 SGHRS and CDR2 YFSETQ. CDR3 nucleotides: TGCGCCAGCAGTGCGGACCTCGGACTAGCAAACAATGAGCAGTTCTTC. It is translated as CASSADLGLANNEQFF. Full variable domain (remainder filled in from reference TRBV5-1 and TRBJ2-1): KAGVTQTPRYLIKTRGQQVTLSCSPISGHRSVSWYQQTPGQGLQFLFEYFSETQRNKGNFPGRFSGRQFSNSRSEMNVSTLELGDSALYLCASSADLGLANNEQFFGPGTRLTVL.

Many counts were recorded for this clonotype. The chain uses TRBV7-9 and TRBJ1-6, with D uncertain. Germline V CDR1 and CDR2: SEHNR, FQNEAQ (reference sequence). With 5 bases removed from V and 6 bases from J, the gap between germline ends came to 11 bases. This CDR3 comprises 14 residues. CDR3 sequence reads: CASSGTGSNSPLHF. CDR3 sequence (DNA): TGTGCCAGCAGCGGAACCGGGTCTAATTCACCCCTCCACTTT.

There are a few counts of this clonotype. V and J are TRBV7-2 and TRBJ1-5; D unclear. V dropped 3 bases and J dropped 6 bases, with 6 bases sitting between them. The germline V gene encodes CDR1 SGHTA and CDR2 FQGNSA. This CDR3 contains 12 residues. CDR3 loop: CASSFPSQPQHF. The CDR3 region has the DNA TGTGCCAGCAGCTTCCCCAGTCAGCCCCAGCATTTT. Complete variable domain (other parts from reference TRBV7-2 and TRBJ1-5): GAGVSQSPSNKVTEKGKDVELRCDPISGHTALYWYRQSLGQGLEFLIYFQGNSAPDKSGLPSDRFSAERTGGSVSTLTIQRTQQEDSAVYLCASSFPSQPQHFGDGTRLSIL.

This clonotype was detected many times. The rearrangement links TRBV9 to TRBJ2-5; the D gene is possibly TRBD2 (5 bases). V shed 1 base and J shed 1 base, with 14 bases lying between them. The CDR3 is made up of 16 amino acids. The germline gives CDR1 SGDLS, CDR2 YYNGEE. The CDR3 nucleotides read TGTGCCAGCAGCGTAAACCCTAGAGCGGTCCAAGAGACCCAGTACTTC. It translates to CASSVNPRAVQETQYF.

Concerning this clonotype: Its ends do not fully match the called genes, so a read error is possible. V usage is TRBV7-9 and J usage is TRBJ1-1; a possible D gene is TRBD1 (6 bases). This CDR3 has 13 residues. Germline values: CDR1 SEHNR, CDR2 FQNEAQ (reference sequence). DNA of the CDR3: TGTGCCAGCAGCCGTGGGACAACACCAAGTGATGCCTTT. Protein: CASSRGTTPSDAF.

This clonotype was seen ten or more times. V gene TRBV7-2 combines with J gene TRBJ2-3; the D is unclear. Deletions cut 5 bases from V and 6 bases from J, with 9 bases between. Looked up from germline, CDR1 is SGHTA and CDR2 is FQGNSA. The length of the CDR3 is 12 residues. Here the CDR3 DNA reads TGTGCCAGCAGCCCAAACCAGGATACGCAGTATTTT. It encodes CASSPNQDTQYF. Full variable domain (missing parts from reference TRBV7-2 and TRBJ2-3): GAGVSQSPSNKVTEKGKDVELRCDPISGHTALYWYRQSLGQGLEFLIYFQGNSAPDKSGLPSDRFSAERTGGSVSTLTIQRTQQEDSAVYLCASSPNQDTQYFGPGTRLTVL.

This clonotype was counted at least ten times. The chain recombines TRBV12-3 or TRBV12-4 with TRBJ2-7, with no clear D. This CDR3 region has 11 residues. The V and J ends lost 0 bases and 6 bases respectively, with 3 bases between them. CDR3 protein: CASSLAGEQYV. Written as DNA, the CDR3 is TGTGCCAGCAGTTTAGCGGGCGAGCAGTACGTC.

At least ten counts were recorded for this clonotype. The CDR3: CSAPLTGNAGEAFF. In DNA form, the CDR3 reads TGCAGTGCCCCCCTGACAGGGAACGCGGGTGAAGCTTTCTTT. This sequence joins TRBV20-1 and TRBJ1-1, with TRBD1 identical over 7 bases. V dropped 6 bases and J dropped 7; count of bases not matched to a gene: 14. In germline, CDR1 is DFQATT, CDR2 SNEGSKA (reference sequence). CDR3 length: 14 residues.

Many counts were recorded for this clonotype. J is TRBJ1-1 and V is TRBV4-2, with 9 bases aligning to TRBD1. The CDR3 length is 14 residues. Germline trimming cut 4 bases from V and 5 bases from J; bases unmatched to any gene: 5. In germline, CDR1 is LGHNA, CDR2 YNFKEQ. CDR3 in amino acids: CASSPQGALTEAFF. The CDR3 DNA is TGTGCCAGCAGCCCACAGGGGGCGTTAACTGAAGCTTTCTTT.

The V and J genes are TRBV7-2 and TRBJ2-6, with a tentative D call TRBD2 (5 bases). This CDR3 has 18 amino acids. Trimming removed 3 bases from V and 0 bases from J, with 15 bases in between. The V gene's germline CDR1 is SGHTA and CDR2 FQGNSA. The CDR3 sequence is CASSFFGVRGSGANVLTF. The CDR3 bases are TGTGCCAGCAGCTTTTTTGGGGTTCGGGGCTCTGGGGCCAACGTCCTGACTTTC.

This clonotype was found many times. V gene TRBV12-3 or TRBV12-4 combines with J gene TRBJ1-5; weak D call: TRBD1 (5 bases). Trimming took 6 bases from V and 0 from J, leaving 9 bases between them. The CDR3 spans 14 residues. The CDR3 protein is CASSRQYSNQPQHF. The CDR3 region has the DNA TGTGCCAGCAGCAGACAGTATAGCAATCAGCCCCAGCATTTT.

This clonotype was seen many times. J is TRBJ2-7 and V is TRBV10-1; D unclear. Deletions cut 2 bases from V and 6 bases from J, with 8 bases between. This CDR3 has 12 amino acids. Germline-derived CDR1 and CDR2 are WNHNN and SYGVQD (reference sequence). The CDR3 is CASSEGFSEQYF. In DNA, the CDR3 is TGCGCCAGCAGTGAGGGTTTCAGCGAGCAGTACTTC.

There are many counts of this clonotype. The DNA for the CDR3 is TGTGCCAGCAGCCTAGTGGGGGGGGCTTCCAATGAGCAGTTCTTC. It encodes CASSLVGGASNEQFF. The chain couples TRBV11-2 to TRBJ2-1, with D tentatively TRBD2 (7 bases). CDR1 SGHAT and CDR2 FQNNGV come from the germline V gene. The CDR3 runs to 15 residues. V gave up 5 bases and J gave up 6 bases, with 17 bases separating them.

This clonotype was observed many times. The chain carries TRBV18 and TRBJ1-5; the D gene is possibly TRBD1 (6 bases). The V end was cut by 4 bases, the J end by 6 bases, with 16 bases between. Germline loops: CDR1 KGHSH, CDR2 LQKENI. The CDR3 is 15 amino acids. The CDR3 coding sequence is TGTGCCAGCTCACAACGGGGGGCAGTTCGTCAGCCCCAGCATTTT. This encodes CASSQRGAVRQPQHF.

This clonotype was seen ten or more times. The J gene is TRBJ1-1, the V gene TRBV20-1; 7 bases match TRBD1. The V gene's germline CDR1 is DFQATT and CDR2 SNEGSKA (reference sequence). This CDR3 has 12 residues. The V gene end was trimmed by 5 bases and the J gene end by 4 bases; junction bases not matched to a gene: 4. CDR3 in DNA: TGCAGTGCTGCGAGGGGGCTCACTGAAGCTTTCTTT. Its translation: CSAARGLTEAFF.

This clonotype was recorded many times. The gene calls are TRBV20-1 and TRBJ2-3; D not certain. With 3 bases removed from V and 8 bases from J, the gap between germline ends came to 18 bases. The CDR3 has 14 residues. Germline V gives CDR1 DFQATT, CDR2 SNEGSKA (reference sequence). The CDR3 region is CSASSINSGVTQYF. CDR3 DNA sequence: TGCAGTGCTAGTAGCATAAATTCTGGGGTTACGCAGTATTTT.

At least ten counts were recorded for this clonotype. The chain employs TRBV20-1 and TRBJ2-4, with D possibly matching TRBD1 (6 bases). Germline V gene lookup returns CDR1 DFQATT and CDR2 SNEGSKA (reference sequence). The CDR3 spans 13 residues. Trimming took off 6 bases at V and 0 bases at J, with 9 bases between the two ends. The CDR3 bases are TGCAGTGCCACAGGGTTAGCCAAAAACATTCAGTACTTC. Its translation: CSATGLAKNIQYF.

This clonotype has just a few counts. This chain connects TRBV28 to TRBJ1-5; 7 bases match TRBD1. Germline V gene data show CDR1 as MDHEN and CDR2 as SYDVKM. CDR3 size: 16 residues. The junction had 13 bases not matched to a gene; V was cut back by 6 bases and J by 5 bases. DNA of the CDR3: TGTGCCAGCAGCCCTCGAGTGACAGGGCTCCATCAGCCCCAGCATTTT. Translation: CASSPRVTGLHQPQHF.

This clonotype was counted many times. The CDR3 region has the DNA TGTGCCAGCAGAGGTTCCGGACAGGGAAGCTATGGCTACACCTTC. Protein sequence: CASRGSGQGSYGYTF. This chain joins TRBV6-2 or TRBV6-3 and TRBJ1-2; 8 bases align to TRBD1. The germline V gene has CDR1 MNHEY and CDR2 SVGEGT. The length of the CDR3 is 15 residues. With V trimmed by 6 bases and J by 4 bases, 10 bases remained unmatched.

This clonotype was detected many times. The genes are TRBV20-1 and TRBJ2-1, with TRBD2 matching 10 bases. Losses at the gene ends were 2 bases for V and 8 bases for J; bases not matched to a gene: 9. The CDR3 extends over 15 amino acids. The germline CDR1 and CDR2 sequences are DFQATT and SNEGSKA (reference sequence). CDR3 in DNA: TGCAGTGCTAGATCCCCAGCGGGGGGGATCTATGAGCAGTTCTTC. It specifies CSARSPAGGIYEQFF.

This clonotype was recorded many times. The rearrangement links TRBV28 to TRBJ2-5; D perhaps matches TRBD1 (6 bases). The CDR3 covers 13 residues. Germline V gene lookup returns CDR1 MDHEN and CDR2 SYDVKM. V was shortened by 5 bases and J by 5 bases, with 12 bases between the two germline ends. CDR3 sequence: CASSRTEGETQYF. The CDR3, as DNA: TGTGCCAGCAGTCGGACAGAGGGGGAGACCCAGTACTTC.

This clonotype came up a few times. The V call is TRBV3-1, the J call TRBJ1-2; 10 bases are shared with TRBD1. V lost 1 base to trimming and J lost 6 bases; unmatched junction nucleotides: 11. The CDR3 length is 17 residues. The germline gives CDR1 LGHDT, CDR2 YNNKEL (reference sequence). CDR3 loop: CASSQVPPGQGFDGYTF. The CDR3 DNA sequence: TGTGCCAGCAGCCAAGTCCCCCCGGGACAGGGGTTCGATGGCTACACCTTC.

The sample holds many counts of this clonotype. The chain combines TRBV14 with TRBJ2-2, with D uncertain. Trimming took off 2 bases at V and 5 bases at J, with 6 bases between the two ends. The germline CDR1 and CDR2 sequences are SGHDN and FVKESK. The CDR3 spans 13 residues. For the CDR3, the DNA is TGTGCCAGCAGCCAACAGCTGACCGGGGAGCTGTTTTTT. This gives the protein CASSQQLTGELFF.

This clonotype has a count of ten or more. The genes are TRBV7-2 and TRBJ2-7, with D tentatively TRBD2 (6 bases). Per germline, CDR1 SGHTA and CDR2 FQGNSA. V gave up 8 bases and J gave up 5 bases, with 10 bases separating them. The CDR3 contains 11 residues. CDR3 loop: CASGGINEQYF. CDR3 in DNA: TGTGCCAGCGGGGGGATTAACGAGCAGTACTTC.

The V gene is TRBV7-6, the J gene TRBJ2-1, with D possibly being TRBD2 (7 bases). The germline V gene encodes CDR1 SGHVS and CDR2 FNYEAQ. The CDR3 loop spans 13 amino acids. V lost 4 bases and J 12 bases, leaving 16 bases between the germline ends. The CDR3 DNA is TGTGCCAGCAGCTCTCGGGGGGCGGAGGTGCAGTTCTTC. Translation gives CASSSRGAEVQFF.

This clonotype was detected many times. This chain joins TRBV7-2 and TRBJ1-4, with D possibly TRBD1 on 5 matching bases. V lost 3 bases, J lost 13 bases, and 18 bases lay in between. The germline gives CDR1 SGHTA, CDR2 FQGNSA. The CDR3 covers 14 residues. CDR3 protein: CASSFGPGPEALFF. Here the CDR3 DNA reads TGTGCCAGCAGCTTCGGACCGGGACCAGAGGCACTGTTTTTT.

This clonotype was detected many times. The rearrangement links TRBV7-9 to TRBJ1-2; D is uncertain. V lost 4 bases and J 5 bases, leaving 14 bases between the germline ends. The CDR3 runs 14 residues. Germline loops: CDR1 SEHNR, CDR2 FQNEAQ (reference sequence). The CDR3 coding sequence is TGTGCCAGCAGCTCGGCGTGGGGAGGGTATGGCTACACCTTC. It specifies CASSSAWGGYGYTF.

Many counts were recorded for this clonotype. The chain joins TRBV12-3 or TRBV12-4 to TRBJ2-4; 8 bases are a match to TRBD1. After removal of 8 bases from V and 7 bases from J, the junction contained 10 bases not matched to a gene. This CDR3 comprises 14 residues. The CDR3 spells CASGRDRLVNIQYF. The CDR3 nucleotides read TGTGCCAGCGGCAGGGACAGGCTAGTGAACATTCAGTACTTC.

This clonotype was detected a few times. V gene TRBV7-6 combines with J gene TRBJ2-1; TRBD2 aligns across 11 bases. The CDR3 runs to 15 residues. The germline gives CDR1 SGHVS, CDR2 FNYEAQ. J lost 4 bases, V lost 4 bases, and 3 bases had no gene match. The CDR3 bases are TGTGCCAGCAGCTGGCTAGCGGGGGGTTACAATGAGCAGTTCTTC. Its protein product is CASSWLAGGYNEQFF.